One sample yielded the 28 T cell receptor beta chains listed below, sequenced in a study of CD8+ T cells in alopecia areata. Isolated RNA was reverse transcribed into cDNA used as the sequencing template. TCRdb's table, derived via immunoSEQ multiplex PCR, lists solely in-frame clones and lacks some. Of 110,000 to 150,000 clones in the sample, roughly half were seen once. The sample in question was CD4+ T cells sorted from blood, obtained at week 0. The receptor source for this set is a human donor with alopecia areata.

V gene TRBV18 combines with J gene TRBJ2-4, with a weak D call TRBD2 (5 bases). CDR1 and CDR2 (germline): KGHSH, LQKENI. Trimming cost V 3 bases and J 3 bases, with 12 bases left between them. This CDR3 region has 15 residues. DNA for the CDR3: TGTGCCAGCTCACCTCCTGAGCGGTTCAAAAACATTCAGTACTTC. It is translated as CASSPPERFKNIQYF. The full variable domain, with the rest looked up from reference TRBV18 and TRBJ2-4, is NAGVMQNPRHLVRRRGQEARLRCSPMKGHSHVYWYRQLPEEGLKFMVYLQKENIIDESGMPKERFSAEFPKEGPSILRIQQVVRGDSAAYFCASSPPERFKNIQYFGAGTRLSVL.

This rearrangement joins TRBV30 to TRBJ2-2; D might be TRBD2 (6 bases). CDR3 size: 12 residues. V shed 3 bases and J shed 4 bases, with 6 bases lying between them. Per the germline V gene, CDR1 is GTSNPN and CDR2 is SVGIG (reference sequence). CDR3 coding DNA: TGTGCCTGGAGGGGAGGCACCGGGGAGCTGTTTTTT. Protein: CAWRGGTGELFF.

The gene calls are TRBV25-1 and TRBJ2-5; 8 bases match TRBD2. Germline-derived CDR1 and CDR2 are MGHDK and SYGVNS. This CDR3 region has 16 residues. Trimming cost V 3 bases and J 6 bases; bases outside gene matches: 12. CDR3 sequence (DNA): TGTGCCAGCAGTGACTCTCCAGCGGGAGTTGGGCAGACCCAGTACTTC. It encodes CASSDSPAGVGQTQYF.

The chain couples TRBV6-5 to TRBJ1-2; TRBD1 might be the D (5 bases). This CDR3 has 13 amino acids. Germline-derived CDR1 and CDR2 are MNHEY and SVGAGI. Trimming cost V 6 bases and J 4 bases, with 12 bases left between them. In nucleotides, the CDR3 is TGTGCCAGCAGCCCTGACAGCTTCTATGGCTACACCTTC. Translating it yields CASSPDSFYGYTF.

V gene TRBV6-5 combines with J gene TRBJ1-2, with 9 nucleotides matching TRBD1. This CDR3 is 14 amino acids long. Looked up from germline, CDR1 is MNHEY and CDR2 is SVGAGI. The V and J ends lost 2 bases and 4 bases, in that order; junction bases with no gene match: 2. The CDR3 sequence is CASSYGQGFYGYTF. The CDR3 DNA is TGTGCCAGCAGTTACGGACAGGGGTTCTATGGCTACACCTTC.

The CDR3 reads CSLGTGQETQYF. CDR3 nucleotides: TGCAGCCTAGGGACAGGGCAAGAGACCCAGTACTTC. The rearrangement uses TRBV29-1 and TRBJ2-5; 9 bases fit TRBD1. Unmatched junction bases numbered 3, after V lost 8 bases and J lost 2 bases. This CDR3 has 12 amino acids. Germline values: CDR1 SQVTM, CDR2 ANQGSEA.

The rearrangement uses TRBV30 and TRBJ2-2; D remains unclear. There are 15 residues in the CDR3. V was clipped by 4 bases and J by 2 bases, with 14 bases between them. Germline V gives CDR1 GTSNPN, CDR2 SVGIG (reference sequence). The CDR3 loop reads CAWMKYGRNTGELFF. Here the CDR3 DNA reads TGTGCCTGGATGAAATATGGCAGAAACACCGGGGAGCTGTTTTTT.

There are many counts of this clone. V and J are TRBV7-8 and TRBJ2-1, with a possible D match to TRBD1 (5 bases). Trimming removed 5 bases at V and 9 bases at J, with 8 bases between. CDR3 length: 11 amino acids. Germline CDR1 reads SGHVS; CDR2 reads FQNEAQ. The CDR3 loop is CASSSGAEQFF. CDR3 sequence (DNA): TGTGCCAGCAGCAGTGGGGCTGAGCAGTTCTTC.

The rearrangement joins TRBV4-2 to TRBJ2-3, with 13 nucleotides matching TRBD2. Germline CDR1 reads LGHNA; CDR2 reads YNFKEQ. Trimming took 0 bases from V and 6 from J; bases not matched to a gene: 6. This CDR3 has 17 residues. The CDR3 here is CASSQDLTSGRRDTQYF. The CDR3 DNA reads as TGTGCCAGCAGCCAAGATCTGACTAGCGGGAGGAGGGATACGCAGTATTTT.

The rearrangement links TRBV11-2 to TRBJ2-2; perhaps TRBD1 as D (5 bases). The V end was cut by 1 base, the J end by 4 bases, with 19 bases between. This CDR3 spans 18 amino acids. Germline values: CDR1 SGHAT, CDR2 FQNNGV. This CDR3 is CASSLVVGQGGGTGELFF. CDR3 coding DNA: TGTGCCAGCAGCTTAGTAGTCGGGCAGGGCGGCGGCACCGGGGAGCTGTTTTTT.

The chain links TRBV5-1 to TRBJ2-5, with 7 bases matching TRBD1. Germline V gene sequence: CDR1 SGHRS, CDR2 YFSETQ. The junction had 9 bases not matched to a gene; V was cut back by 5 bases and J by 2 bases. The CDR3 sequence is 15 residues long. As DNA, the CDR3 is TGCGCCAGCAGTCCCGGGGTGGGACAGCAAGAGACCCAGTACTTC. It yields the protein CASSPGVGQQETQYF.

This clone was picked up a small number of times. This chain uses TRBV7-9 with TRBJ2-6; D might be TRBD2 (6 bases). CDR1 is SEHNR, CDR2 FQNEAQ, per germline (reference sequence). Trimming left V 4 bases short and J 2 bases short, with 15 bases between. This CDR3 spans 17 amino acids. The CDR3 bases are TGTGCCAGCAGCTCCTACGGGAGCCTAGCTGGGGCCAACGTCCTGACTTTC. Protein sequence: CASSSYGSLAGANVLTF.

The table lists this clone with many counts. The chain employs TRBV19 and TRBJ2-6; TRBD1 is a possible D gene (5 bases). The germline gives CDR1 LNHDA, CDR2 SQIVND (reference sequence). The V end lost 5 bases, the J end lost 0 bases, and 8 bases lay between the germline ends. CDR3 length equals 15 residues. As DNA, the CDR3 is TGTGCCAGTAGTCCAGGGCACTCTGGGGCCAACGTCCTGACTTTC. It encodes CASSPGHSGANVLTF.

This clone was picked up many times. The CDR3 reads CASTGDRFYGYTF. Written as DNA, the CDR3 is TGCGCCAGCACCGGGGACAGGTTTTATGGCTACACCTTC. This chain uses TRBV23-1 with TRBJ1-2; 8 positions agree with TRBD1. TRBV23-1 is noted as an ORF with a role that remains uncertain. The CDR3 covers 13 residues. V trimming: 7 bases; J trimming: 5 bases; junction bases outside the gene matches: 6.

The CDR3 loop reads CASKVRTGVEQYF. Written as DNA, the CDR3 is TGTGCCAGCAAGGTTAGGACAGGGGTCGAGCAGTACTTC. The genes are TRBV27 and TRBJ2-7, with 9 bases fitting TRBD1. This CDR3 has 13 amino acids. V shed 7 bases, J shed 6 bases, and the junction held 7 bases outside the gene matches. Per germline, CDR1 MNHEY and CDR2 SMNVEV (reference sequence).

The chain combines TRBV29-1 with TRBJ1-1; TRBD1 might be the D (6 bases). Germline V gives CDR1 SQVTM, CDR2 ANQGSEA. The V end was cut by 3 bases, the J end by 3 bases, with 17 bases between. The CDR3 covers 15 residues. The CDR3 coding sequence is TGCAGCGTTGAGTTAGTGGGGGGGCTTGACACTGAAGCTTTCTTT. It codes for CSVELVGGLDTEAFF.

The sample holds a few counts of this clone. V and J are TRBV19 and TRBJ1-5; D remains ambiguous. CDR3 size: 13 residues. Trimming removed 5 bases from V and 4 bases from J, with 9 bases in between. Germline V lookup: CDR1 LNHDA, CDR2 SQIVND (reference sequence). CDR3 sequence reads: CASSFQKNQPQHF. The CDR3 DNA follows: TGTGCCAGTAGTTTTCAGAAAAATCAGCCCCAGCATTTT.

This chain connects TRBV4-1 to TRBJ2-7; D may be TRBD2 (5 bases). This CDR3 comprises 15 residues. Between the trimmed V and J ends, which lost 4 bases and 6 bases, there was a span of 19 bases. Germline CDR1 MGHRA, CDR2 YSYEKL. The CDR3: CASSPRAEAVGEQYF. CDR3 nucleotides: TGCGCCAGCAGCCCCCGCGCGGAGGCGGTGGGCGAGCAGTACTTC.

V and J are TRBV5-1 and TRBJ1-1; TRBD1 agrees at 8 bases. The CDR3 runs 14 residues. Germline assignment: CDR1 SGHRS and CDR2 YFSETQ. The V segment lost 7 bases and the J segment 3 bases; nucleotides outside the gene matches: 8. For the CDR3, the DNA is TGCGCCAGCGGCATCACAGGGGGGGACACTGAAGCTTTCTTT. Protein sequence: CASGITGGDTEAFF.

The chain links TRBV2 to TRBJ2-7, with D tentatively TRBD1 or TRBD2 (6 bases each). Germline CDR1 and CDR2: SNHLY and FYNNEI. V was trimmed by 2 bases and J by 4 bases, leaving 18 bases between them. The CDR3 length is 16 residues. In DNA, the CDR3 is TGTGCCAGCAGTGAATTTTCGGGGGCAAATGGGTACGAGCAGTACTTC. It encodes CASSEFSGANGYEQYF.

In its sample, this clone was seen a few times. The chain combines TRBV19 with TRBJ2-1; perhaps TRBD2 as D (6 bases). Germline lookup yields CDR1 LNHDA and CDR2 SQIVND (reference sequence). Trimming stripped 4 bases from V and 0 bases from J, with 13 bases between. The CDR3 loop spans 16 amino acids. In DNA form, the CDR3 reads TGTGCCAGTAGTAAGGGAGTCGGGGGCTCCTACAATGAGCAGTTCTTC. This translates into CASSKGVGGSYNEQFF.

This clone was seen once. The V call is TRBV2, the J call TRBJ1-2, with D unresolved. There are 11 residues in the CDR3. The ends were cut back, 6 bases at V and 8 bases at J, with 10 bases in the middle. CDR1 is SNHLY, CDR2 FYNNEI, per germline. As DNA, the CDR3 is TGTGCCAGCAGGCCAATGTCGGGCTACACCTTC. This gives the protein CASRPMSGYTF.

The CDR3 nucleotides are TGTGCCAGCAGCTTGATAGGGACAGGTCCCTACGAGCAGTACTTC. It is translated as CASSLIGTGPYEQYF. The gene calls are TRBV7-8 and TRBJ2-7, with 8 bases matching TRBD1. The germline gives CDR1 SGHVS, CDR2 FQNEAQ. Unmatched junction bases numbered 6, after V lost 3 bases and J lost 2 bases. The CDR3 has 15 amino acids.

The chain has TRBV5-1 and TRBJ2-7; D is possibly TRBD2 (5 bases). The V gene lost 1 base and the J gene lost 6 bases, with 17 bases spanning the gap. This CDR3 spans 15 amino acids. Germline CDR1 is SGHRS and CDR2 is YFSETQ. The DNA for the CDR3 is TGCGCCAGCAGCTTGCCTGCGGACCGAGGGCTCGAGCAGTACTTC. Translation gives CASSLPADRGLEQYF.

The CDR3 DNA is TGTGCCAGCACCAATCTGGGGATAGGGACTGAAGCTTTCTTT. Translation gives CASTNLGIGTEAFF. The rearrangement links TRBV7-6 to TRBJ1-1; no reliable D call. Trimming shortened V by 7 bases and J by 5 bases, and 17 bases separated the two germline ends. This CDR3 contains 14 residues. Per germline, CDR1 SGHVS and CDR2 FNYEAQ. Based on the CDR3 plus reference TRBV7-6 and TRBJ1-1, the full variable domain is GAGVSQSPRYKVTKRGQDVALRCDPISGHVSLYWYRQALGQGPEFLTYFNYEAQQDKSGLPNDRFSAERPEGSISTLTIQRTEQRDSAMYRCASTNLGIGTEAFFGQGTRLTVV.

This clone was counted between two and nine times. The chain employs TRBV30 and TRBJ1-5; D may be TRBD1 (5 bases). The CDR3 has 14 amino acids. V gave up 0 bases and J gave up 2 bases, with 8 bases separating them. Per the germline V gene, CDR1 is GTSNPN and CDR2 is SVGIG (reference sequence). The CDR3 DNA is TGTGCCTGGAGTGTGATGGGGGGCAATCAGCCCCAGCATTTT. Translation gives CAWSVMGGNQPQHF.

The sample holds a few counts of this clone. V gene TRBV29-1 combines with J gene TRBJ2-7; a possible D gene is TRBD1 (5 bases). V gave up 0 bases and J gave up 3 bases, with 12 bases separating them. Germline assignment: CDR1 SQVTM and CDR2 ANQGSEA. The CDR3 is made up of 14 amino acids. The CDR3 DNA sequence: TGCAGCGTTGAAGACAGGGAAAAGGGCTACGAGCAGTACTTC. This gives the protein CSVEDREKGYEQYF.

The CDR3, as DNA: TGTGCCTGGTGTCTCAACACTGAAGCTTTCTTT. It codes for CAWCLNTEAFF. The chain combines TRBV30 with TRBJ1-1; D remains ambiguous. The germline V and J ends were trimmed by 5 bases and 2 bases, with 6 bases remaining between them. The CDR3 contains 11 residues. Per germline, CDR1 GTSNPN and CDR2 SVGIG (reference sequence). Full variable domain (outside the CDR3, taken from reference TRBV30 and TRBJ1-1): SQTIHQWPATLVQPVGSPLSLECTVEGTSNPNLYWYRQAAGRGLQLLFYSVGIGQISSEVPQNLSASRPQDRQFILSSKKLLLSDSGFYLCAWCLNTEAFFGQGTRLTVV.